This T cell receptor (beta chain) was obtained from a study of Graves' ophthalmopathy and Graves' hyperthyroidism. TCR beta CDR3 amplification used RNA transcripts. A first-round RT-PCR used HTBI primers, followed by a second-round multiplex PCR. Using its own MiXCR run on the multiplex PCR reads, TCRdb lists one record per CDR3 protein. This sample has almost 750,000 distinct CDR3 sequences, with roughly 41% found just once. This clonotype came up a few times. Germline V gene lookup returns CDR1 SGHTA and CDR2 FQGNSA. The V end lost 6 bases, the J end lost 1 base, and 16 bases lay between the germline ends. CDR3 length: 15 residues.

The source is an adult man with Graves' ophthalmopathy. The chain links TRBV7-2 to TRBJ2-7; possibly TRBD2 for D (6 bases). Sequencing was done on a sample of peripheral blood. CDR3 bases: TGTGCCAGCAGTTACTCGCGGAGGGGTTCCTACGAGCAGTACTTC. Translation gives CASSYSRRGSYEQYF. The variable domain in full, with the rest retrieved from reference TRBV7-2 and TRBJ2-7, is GAGVSQSPSNKVTEKGKDVELRCDPISGHTALYWYRQSLGQGLEFLIYFQGNSAPDKSGLPSDRFSAERTGGSVSTLTIQRTQQEDSAVYLCASSYSRRGSYEQYFGPGTRLTVT.